The 9 T cell receptor beta chains in this list originate from one sample, sequenced in a study of TIL therapy for anti-PD-1-resistant metastatic lung cancer. The immunoSEQ assay was v3. The assay was immunoSEQ multiplex PCR, and TCRdb's table has in-frame clones only and misses some. The sample lists roughly 2,400 clones, 73% occurring once. Time point denoted: pre-treatment sample, taken before nivolumab and TIL therapy. The tumor samples were excised metastases, mostly pleural nodules or supraclavicular lymph nodes. The material was tumor tissue, obtained at baseline. The receptors stem from a person between 25 and 80 years old with non-small cell lung cancer. Some clones in this sample may be carry-over from other donors' samples.

The rearrangement joins TRBV12-5 to TRBJ1-3; D may be TRBD1 (6 bases). The CDR3 totals 15 residues. The ends were cut back, 7 bases at V and 4 bases at J, with 17 bases in the middle. CDR1 is LGHNT, CDR2 FRNRAP, per germline. CDR3: CASAPSGVRGNTIYF. The CDR3 nucleotides are TGTGCTAGTGCTCCCTCAGGGGTGCGAGGAAACACCATATATTTT.

The rearrangement uses TRBV20-1 and TRBJ1-6; TRBD1 aligns across 7 bases. The CDR3 is made up of 11 amino acids. Germline V gives CDR1 DFQATT, CDR2 SNEGSKA (reference sequence). V shed 5 bases, J shed 10 bases, and the junction held 2 bases outside the gene matches. Written as DNA, the CDR3 is TGCAGTGCTGACAGGGAGTCACCCCTCCACTTT. This translates into CSADRESPLHF.

The rearrangement uses TRBV7-3 and TRBJ2-7, with D hard to call. Germline V gene sequence: CDR1 SGHTA, CDR2 FQGTGA. The CDR3 loop spans 12 amino acids. V was pared by 5 bases and J by 6 bases, with 11 bases between. CDR3 sequence (DNA): TGTGCCAGCAGCGCGAGTTGGGGCGAGCAGTACGTC. Translated: CASSASWGEQYV.

The sample holds a few counts of this clone. The chain couples TRBV25-1 to TRBJ1-2, with no clear D. Germline-derived CDR1 and CDR2 are MGHDK and SYGVNS. The CDR3 contains 13 residues. The V end was cut by 6 bases, the J end by 7 bases, with 15 bases between. CDR3 amino acids: CASSPGEGGGYTF. Written as DNA, the CDR3 is TGTGCCAGCAGCCCCGGGGAGGGAGGTGGCTACACCTTC.

The rearrangement uses TRBV28 and TRBJ1-1; 7 nucleotides align to TRBD1. The CDR3 length is 13 residues. J lost 11 bases, V lost 5 bases, and 11 bases had no gene match. CDR1 MDHEN and CDR2 SYDVKM come from the germline V gene. The CDR3 protein is CASSPGQAKDAFF. For the CDR3, the DNA is TGTGCCAGCAGTCCAGGACAGGCCAAAGATGCTTTCTTT.

The chain combines TRBV27 with TRBJ2-3, with D possibly called TRBD1 or TRBD2 (6 bases each). The CDR3 has 14 amino acids. The germline V gene has CDR1 MNHEY and CDR2 SMNVEV (reference sequence). Between the trimmed V and J ends, which lost 5 bases and 4 bases, there was a span of 13 bases. The CDR3 region is CASSMGGAADTQYF. The CDR3 nucleotides read TGTGCCAGCAGTATGGGGGGCGCAGCAGATACGCAGTATTTT.

The chain couples TRBV5-3 to TRBJ2-7; maybe TRBD2 (6 bases). TRBV5-3 is assigned to the ORF class and has an uncertain function. CDR3 length equals 15 residues. Trimming stripped 6 bases from V and 5 bases from J, with 21 bases between. CDR3 amino acids: CARTPPPSTSNEQYF. The CDR3 nucleotides read TGTGCCAGAACCCCGCCCCCCTCTACTAGCAACGAGCAGTACTTC.

This chain connects TRBV6-1 to TRBJ1-1; 9 positions agree with TRBD1. Losses at the gene ends were 5 bases for V and 6 bases for J; bases not matched to a gene: 4. This CDR3 spans 13 amino acids. Germline CDR1 MNHNS, CDR2 SASEGT. The CDR3 loop reads CASSRQGGAEAFF. The CDR3 nucleotides are TGTGCCAGCAGTCGACAGGGGGGCGCTGAAGCTTTCTTT.

The chain links TRBV6-5 to TRBJ1-2; D unresolved. Germline CDR1 is MNHEY and CDR2 is SVGAGI. V dropped 4 bases and J dropped 3 bases, with 15 bases sitting between them. The CDR3 extends over 15 amino acids. CDR3 coding DNA: TGTGCCAGCAGTTCCCGGCGGGAAGCGTACTATGGCTACACCTTC. This gives the protein CASSSRREAYYGYTF.